This T cell receptor (beta chain) was observed in a study of long-term antiretroviral therapy in people with HIV. Study observations and caveats: Blood draws took place between the mid-2000s and the late 2010s and possibly involved older ART regimens. Regardless of time point, clones expanded before ART dominated the repertoire. After ART, diversity increased yet remained lower than transplant donor controls.

About this clone itself: Its antigen is undetermined.

Researchers report immunoSEQ v3.0 was run at survey level. Sequencing of each sample targeted roughly 35,000-55,000 T-cell genomes. Generated by immunoSEQ multiplex PCR, the TCRdb table keeps only in-frame clones and is missing some. This sample carries some 20,000 clones, around 90% of them seen once, and the ten largest clones take 3.5% to 5%. This CDR3 region has 13 residues. Germline assignment: CDR1 SNHLY and CDR2 FYNNEI. The ends were cut back, 6 bases at V and 2 bases at J, with 8 bases in the middle. The TCR sequence derives from a man aged 18 to 29 with HIV. This sequence joins TRBV2 and TRBJ2-1, with D maybe TRBD1 (5 bases). This specimen was unsorted PBMCs, taken 2.1 years after starting antiretroviral therapy. This CDR3 reads CASSTGTYNEQFF. The CDR3 DNA reads as TGTGCCAGCAGCACAGGTACCTACAATGAGCAGTTCTTC.